The 17 T cell receptor beta chains presented below share a single source sample, sequenced in a study of cytomegalovirus exposure and HLA in healthy donors. Produced via immunoSEQ multiplex PCR; TCRdb's table is partial and in-frame only. Counted here are fewer than 120,000 clones, 89% occurring once; the ten biggest clones make up around 1.8%. The sample consisted of PBMCs. The origin of the receptors is a young woman in good health and CMV-seronegative.

This sequence joins TRBV7-2 and TRBJ2-5; D not resolved. Looked up from germline, CDR1 is SGHTA and CDR2 is FQGNSA. Trimming removed 5 bases from V and 0 bases from J, with 4 bases in between. This CDR3 is built from 12 residues. CDR3 bases: TGTGCCAGCAGCATAAACCAAGAGACCCAGTACTTC. It specifies CASSINQETQYF.

The rearrangement links TRBV7-9 to TRBJ1-2; perhaps TRBD1 as D (6 bases). Trimming took 5 bases from V and 0 from J, leaving 10 bases between them. This CDR3 is 14 amino acids long. Per germline, CDR1 SEHNR and CDR2 FQNEAQ (reference sequence). The CDR3 sequence is CASSHRVTNYGYTF. CDR3 DNA sequence: TGTGCCAGCAGCCACAGGGTAACTAACTATGGCTACACCTTC.

This rearrangement joins TRBV30 to TRBJ2-1; 12 positions agree with TRBD2. Looked up from germline, CDR1 is GTSNPN and CDR2 is SVGIG (reference sequence). After removal of 0 bases from V and 10 bases from J, the junction contained 10 bases not matched to a gene. This CDR3 has 16 amino acids. DNA of the CDR3: TGTGCCTGGAGTGTACTAGCGGGAGGCCCTGGGAGAGAGCAGTTCTTC. This sequence encodes CAWSVLAGGPGREQFF.

V and J are TRBV4-1 and TRBJ2-2; unclear D gene. V lost 0 bases and J lost 2, with 10 bases in between. The CDR3 sequence is 16 residues long. The germline V gene has CDR1 MGHRA and CDR2 YSYEKL. In DNA form, the CDR3 reads TGCGCCAGCAGCCAAGAAAAACAGCTAAACACCGGGGAGCTGTTTTTT. Encoded protein: CASSQEKQLNTGELFF.

The chain joins TRBV6-6 to TRBJ1-3, with D hard to call. Germline CDR1 reads MNHNY; CDR2 reads SVGAGI (reference sequence). Trimming stripped 8 bases from V and 0 bases from J, with 11 bases between. The CDR3 runs to 14 residues. The chain's CDR3 is CASHVADSGNTIYF. In DNA form, the CDR3 reads TGTGCCAGCCATGTAGCTGACTCTGGAAACACCATATATTTT.

V gene TRBV5-1 combines with J gene TRBJ2-2; 11 nucleotides align to TRBD2. With 4 bases clipped from V and 0 bases from J, the junction kept 5 bases outside the gene matches. Germline CDR1 is SGHRS and CDR2 is YFSETQ. The CDR3 totals 17 residues. CDR3 DNA: TGCGCCAGCAGCGGAACACTAGCGGGGGCGAACACCGGGGAGCTGTTTTTT. This translates into CASSGTLAGANTGELFF.

V is TRBV10-1 and J is TRBJ2-7, with D unresolved. Looked up from germline, CDR1 is WNHNN and CDR2 is SYGVQD (reference sequence). The CDR3 spans 12 residues. V was shortened by 7 bases and J by 3 bases, with 10 bases between the two germline ends. CDR3 nucleotide sequence: TGCGCCAGCATGATTAGAAGCTACGAGCAGTACTTC. Protein sequence: CASMIRSYEQYF.

This clone occurred once. The chain uses TRBV4-2 and TRBJ1-5, with D possibly being TRBD1 (6 bases). CDR1 is LGHNA and CDR2 is YNFKEQ in the germline V gene. There are 19 residues in the CDR3. Trimming took off 1 base at V and 0 bases at J, with 19 bases between the two ends. CDR3 loop: CASSQVYSGVAYSNQPQHF. CDR3 DNA: TGTGCCAGCAGCCAAGTGTATTCAGGGGTCGCATATAGCAATCAGCCCCAGCATTTT.

The chain combines TRBV6-5 with TRBJ2-5; TRBD1 aligns across 7 bases. Losses at the gene ends were 4 bases for V and 2 bases for J; bases not matched to a gene: 1. This CDR3 comprises 13 residues. From germline, CDR1 is MNHEY and CDR2 SVGAGI. DNA for the CDR3: TGTGCCAGCAGTTCGACAGGGCAAGAGACCCAGTACTTC. Translation gives CASSSTGQETQYF.

V gene TRBV9 combines with J gene TRBJ2-2; D may be TRBD1 (6 bases). Between the trimmed V and J ends, which lost 5 bases and 4 bases, there was a span of 15 bases. The CDR3 contains 15 residues. Germline V lookup: CDR1 SGDLS, CDR2 YYNGEE. Written as DNA, the CDR3 is TGTGCCAGCAGAGGCCAGGGGAGTGGCACCGGGGAGCTGTTTTTT. Protein product: CASRGQGSGTGELFF.

The chain employs TRBV4-3 and TRBJ1-3; 9 bases are shared with TRBD1. Germline CDR1 is LGHNA and CDR2 is YSLEER. The V segment lost 0 bases and the J segment 2 bases; nucleotides outside the gene matches: 5. This CDR3 contains 17 residues. This CDR3 is CASSQDTRTGAGNTIYF. CDR3 in DNA: TGCGCCAGCAGCCAAGATACCAGGACAGGGGCTGGAAACACCATATATTTT.

This clone occurred once. The identical CDR3 is also encoded by other nucleotide sequences in the sample. The rearrangement joins TRBV29-1 to TRBJ2-3, with 9 bases matching TRBD1. Germline CDR1 is SQVTM and CDR2 is ANQGSEA. The CDR3 loop spans 11 amino acids. The ends lost 6 bases at V and 5 bases at J; junction bases unmatched: 0. CDR3 protein: CSVDRGDTQYF. DNA of the CDR3: TGCAGCGTGGACAGGGGAGATACGCAGTATTTT.

V usage is TRBV4-3 and J usage is TRBJ1-2; 8 bases match TRBD1. Losses at the gene ends were 0 bases for V and 8 bases for J; bases not matched to a gene: 8. CDR1 and CDR2 (germline): LGHNA, YSLEER. This CDR3 has 15 amino acids. The CDR3 sequence: CASSQESGQGRGYTF. The CDR3 DNA reads as TGCGCCAGCAGCCAAGAGTCAGGACAGGGACGCGGCTACACCTTC.

This chain uses TRBV28 with TRBJ1-1; D call uncertain. V shed 3 bases and J shed 6 bases, with 11 bases lying between them. Germline CDR1 is MDHEN and CDR2 is SYDVKM. The length of the CDR3 is 13 residues. In DNA form, the CDR3 reads TGTGCCAGCAGTTTTCATAGTTCTGCTGAAGCTTTCTTT. Residues: CASSFHSSAEAFF. The full variable domain, rest sourced from reference TRBV28 and TRBJ1-1, is DVKVTQSSRYLVKRTGEKVFLECVQDMDHENMFWYRQDPGLGLRLIYFSYDVKMKEKGDIPEGYSVSREKKERFSLILESASTNQTSMYLCASSFHSSAEAFFGQGTRLTVV.

The rearrangement uses TRBV28 and TRBJ1-1; D might be TRBD1 (6 bases). V was shortened by 4 bases and J by 7 bases, with 13 bases between the two germline ends. The CDR3 is made up of 13 amino acids. Germline values: CDR1 MDHEN, CDR2 SYDVKM. In DNA form, the CDR3 reads TGTGCCAGCAGTTCGCAGGGGATAGGTGAAGCTTTCTTT. It is translated as CASSSQGIGEAFF.

The V and J genes are TRBV28 and TRBJ1-4, with TRBD1 matching over 10 bases. This CDR3 spans 14 amino acids. Germline V gene lookup returns CDR1 MDHEN and CDR2 SYDVKM. Trimming cost V 7 bases and J 8 bases; bases outside gene matches: 7. In DNA form, the CDR3 reads TGTGCCAGCACCTTGGGACAGGGGTACGAAAAACTGTTTTTT. Residues: CASTLGQGYEKLFF.

The chain carries TRBV5-1 and TRBJ2-3; 9 nucleotides line up with TRBD1. The length of the CDR3 is 17 residues. V shed 4 bases, J shed 5 bases, and the junction held 14 bases outside the gene matches. Germline CDR1 reads SGHRS; CDR2 reads YFSETQ. Here the CDR3 reads CASSLSSRTGAGDTQYF. The CDR3 DNA reads as TGCGCCAGCAGCCTAAGCAGCCGGACAGGGGCAGGAGATACGCAGTATTTT.